Sequencing of this TCR beta chain was carried out in a study of blood T cell repertoires in COVID-19. Overall study: Spain, Italy and the United States supplied samples that represented acute and convalescent COVID-19.

Authors' methods: Amplification of reference gene primers was used by the study to estimate nucleated cell counts. Sequencing was performed with immunoSEQ multiplex PCR; in TCRdb, only in-frame clones are kept and a portion is missing. Clone size and the V and J calls come from that table; the DNA yielded D and trimming. Among 25,000 to 40,000 clones listed, roughly nine tenths were seen once. The sequence was obtained from a human donor in a cohort sampled during active COVID-19. Sequences were obtained from peripheral blood.

CDR3 sequence: CASGLGVRRLWFFYEQYV. CDR3 nucleotides: TGTGCTAGTGGTTTGGGGGTAAGGAGGCTTTGGTTTTTCTACGAGCAGTACGTC. This sequence joins TRBV12-5 and TRBJ2-7, with D possibly TRBD2 on 5 matching bases. V lost 1 base, J lost 3 bases, and 22 bases lay in between. Germline V gene lookup returns CDR1 LGHNT and CDR2 FRNRAP. CDR3 length equals 18 residues.